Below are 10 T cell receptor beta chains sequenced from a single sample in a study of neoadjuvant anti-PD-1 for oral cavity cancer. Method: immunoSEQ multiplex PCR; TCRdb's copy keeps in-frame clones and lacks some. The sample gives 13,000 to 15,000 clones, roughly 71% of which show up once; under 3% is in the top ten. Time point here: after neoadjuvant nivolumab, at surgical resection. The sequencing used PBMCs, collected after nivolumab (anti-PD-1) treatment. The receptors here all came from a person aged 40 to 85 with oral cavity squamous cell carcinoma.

CDR3 coding DNA: TGTGCCAGCAGCTTCTCGCTAGCGGCCTGGACCGGGGAGCTGTTTTTT. This sequence encodes CASSFSLAAWTGELFF. The genes are TRBV7-2 and TRBJ2-2, with 7 bases identical to TRBD2. Losses at the gene ends were 3 bases for V and 5 bases for J; bases not matched to a gene: 9. This CDR3 contains 16 residues. Per the germline V gene, CDR1 is SGHTA and CDR2 is FQGNSA.

CDR3 DNA: TGCGCCAGCAGCTTGGACACCTTATACGAGCAGTACTTC. This encodes CASSLDTLYEQYF. The V and J genes are TRBV5-1 and TRBJ2-7; D unresolved. This CDR3 is built from 13 residues. Germline CDR1 SGHRS, CDR2 YFSETQ. V lost 0 bases, J lost 4 bases, and 8 bases lay in between.

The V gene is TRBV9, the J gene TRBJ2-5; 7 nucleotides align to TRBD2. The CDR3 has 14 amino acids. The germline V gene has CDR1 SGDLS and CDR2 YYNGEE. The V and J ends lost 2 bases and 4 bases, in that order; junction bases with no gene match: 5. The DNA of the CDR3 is TGTGCCAGCAGCGTCGCACTAGCGCCAGAGACCCAGTACTTC. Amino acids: CASSVALAPETQYF.

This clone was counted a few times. As DNA, the CDR3 is TGTGCCACGCGCAACGAAGGTGAAAAACTGTTTTTT. Protein sequence: CATRNEGEKLFF. The chain employs TRBV6-1 and TRBJ1-4; D remains ambiguous. The CDR3 totals 12 residues. V gave up 10 bases and J gave up 7 bases, with 13 bases separating them. Germline CDR1 and CDR2: MNHNS and SASEGT.

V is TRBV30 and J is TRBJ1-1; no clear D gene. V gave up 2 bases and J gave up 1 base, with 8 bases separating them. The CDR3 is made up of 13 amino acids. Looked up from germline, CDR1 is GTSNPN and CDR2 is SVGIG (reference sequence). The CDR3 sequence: CAWSNSRNTEAFF. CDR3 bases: TGTGCCTGGAGTAACTCGAGGAACACTGAAGCTTTCTTT.

The DNA for the CDR3 is TGTGCCAGCAGCGCCCCTAGCGGGGGGATCTACGAGCAGTACTTC. Translating it yields CASSAPSGGIYEQYF. The rearrangement joins TRBV7-9 to TRBJ2-7; 11 nucleotides align to TRBD2. The germline V gene encodes CDR1 SEHNR and CDR2 FQNEAQ (reference sequence). The CDR3 has 15 residues. J was trimmed by 3 bases and V by 5 bases; bases with no gene match: 6.

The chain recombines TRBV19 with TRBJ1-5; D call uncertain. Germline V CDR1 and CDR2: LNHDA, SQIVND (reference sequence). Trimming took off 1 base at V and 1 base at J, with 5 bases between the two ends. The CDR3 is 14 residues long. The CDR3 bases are TGTGCCAGTAGTATAGGGTTGAGCAATCAGCCCCAGCATTTT. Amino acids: CASSIGLSNQPQHF.

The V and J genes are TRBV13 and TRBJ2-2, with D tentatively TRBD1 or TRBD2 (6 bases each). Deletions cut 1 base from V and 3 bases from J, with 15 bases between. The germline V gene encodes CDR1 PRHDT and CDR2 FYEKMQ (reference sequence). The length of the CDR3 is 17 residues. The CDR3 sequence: CASSLVMGGAYTGELFF. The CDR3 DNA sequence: TGTGCCAGCAGCTTAGTGATGGGGGGCGCGTACACCGGGGAGCTGTTTTTT.

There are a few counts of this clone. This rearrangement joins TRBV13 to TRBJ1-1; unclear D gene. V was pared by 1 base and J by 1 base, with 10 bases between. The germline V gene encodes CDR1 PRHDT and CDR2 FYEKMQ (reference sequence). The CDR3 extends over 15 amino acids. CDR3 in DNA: TGTGCCAGCAGCTTAGACAGCCCACCGAACACTGAAGCTTTCTTT. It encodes CASSLDSPPNTEAFF.

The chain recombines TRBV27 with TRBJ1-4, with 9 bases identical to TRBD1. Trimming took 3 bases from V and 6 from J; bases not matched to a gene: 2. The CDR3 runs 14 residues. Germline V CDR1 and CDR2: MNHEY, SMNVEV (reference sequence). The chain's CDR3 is CASSFNRGHEKLFF. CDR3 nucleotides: TGTGCCAGCAGTTTCAACAGGGGGCATGAAAAACTGTTTTTT.